This T cell receptor beta chain was retrieved from a study of blood T cells in healthy people across ages. Study-level points and caveats: Long-lived donors carried more naive CD4+ cells and greater diversity than aged donors. The study lacked donor CMV status, which possibly confounded expanded clonotype changes.

The authors ran a second PCR of roughly 6 to 12 cycles using a sample-barcoded 5' primer and a J-beta primer mix. In TCRdb, the 5' RACE reads were re-called with MiXCR into one record per CDR3 protein. The table lists roughly 900,000 distinct CDR3 sequences, under 35% of them singletons. This clonotype was picked up many times. The antigen is unknown. Every donor contributed around 10 milliliters of peripheral blood by blood draw. Trimming left V 10 bases short and J 3 bases short, with 9 bases between. Germline CDR1 and CDR2: ENHRY and SYGVKD. The CDR3 totals 11 residues. The sequencing sample was made of blood. The chain recombines TRBV10-3 with TRBJ1-1, with D perhaps matching TRBD1 (5 bases). This clonotype was obtained from a woman older than 75 in good health. Written as DNA, the CDR3 is TGTGCCACAGGGTTGGACACTGAAGCTTTCTTT. It encodes CATGLDTEAFF.